This T cell receptor beta chain was identified in a study of PD-1 blockade in classical Hodgkin lymphoma. Generated by immunoSEQ multiplex PCR, the TCRdb table keeps only in-frame clones and is missing some. Among around 46,000 clones listed, around three quarters were seen once. In the case of this clone: Its specificity is unknown.

Findings of the study overall: Before treatment, TCR diversity in newly diagnosed patients was reportedly lower than in healthy donors.

All the patients suffered relapse after autologous stem cell transplantation, and brentuximab vedotin exposure differed. Germline CDR1 SGHAT, CDR2 FQNNGV. V was clipped by 5 bases and J by 0 bases, with 17 bases between them. The CDR3 extends over 16 amino acids. The clonotype originates from a human donor with classical Hodgkin lymphoma. The rearrangement joins TRBV11-2 to TRBJ2-7, with D maybe TRBD2 (8 bases). This sample comprised peripheral blood mononuclear cells (PBMCs), obtained before the second cycle of nivolumab. This CDR3 is CASSPGRGRGSYEQYF. CDR3 nucleotide sequence: TGTGCCAGCAGCCCCGGGAGGGGGCGGGGCTCCTACGAGCAGTACTTC.